The 17 T cell receptor beta chains below come from one sample, sequenced in a study of CD8+ T cells in alopecia areata. RNA, once extracted, was reverse transcribed into cDNA for use as the sequencing template. TCRdb's copy holds only in-frame clones and misses some; the assay was immunoSEQ multiplex PCR. Altogether hundreds of thousands of clones are present, roughly 63% being singletons, with the ten largest covering 0.93%. Treatment described: oral pan-JAK inhibitor, 5-10 mg twice daily. This specimen was CD4+ T cells sorted from blood, taken around week 53, from a patient treated with tofacitinib. The receptors were gathered from a human donor with alopecia areata.

The V call is TRBV4-1, the J call TRBJ2-5; 9 nucleotides line up with TRBD2. The V and J ends lost 4 bases and 4 bases, in that order; junction bases with no gene match: 10. The CDR3 sequence is 16 residues long. Per the germline V gene, CDR1 is MGHRA and CDR2 is YSYEKL. The CDR3 DNA follows: TGCGCCAGCAGCCCAGGGGTAGCGGGGGAGTCAGAGACCCAGTACTTC. Translating gives CASSPGVAGESETQYF.

This clone was counted a few times. This chain links TRBV5-1 with TRBJ2-1; D might be TRBD2 (6 bases). V shed 6 bases and J shed 7 bases, with 17 bases lying between them. The CDR3 is made up of 14 amino acids. The germline CDR1 and CDR2 sequences are SGHRS and YFSETQ. The CDR3 reads CASNGGYSWNEQFF. CDR3 bases: TGCGCCAGCAATGGAGGGTACTCTTGGAATGAGCAGTTCTTC.

With regard to this clone: The same CDR3 also results from other DNA sequences found in this sample. The chain is built from TRBV30 and TRBJ2-1; D remains ambiguous. V was shortened by 0 bases and J by 7 bases, with 4 bases between the two germline ends. The CDR3 is 11 amino acids. The V gene's germline CDR1 is GTSNPN and CDR2 SVGIG (reference sequence). The CDR3 bases are TGTGCCTGGAGTGTACTGAATGAGCAGTTCTTC. Encoded protein: CAWSVLNEQFF.

This clone was seen more than once but under ten times. The rearrangement uses TRBV7-2 and TRBJ2-5, with 8 bases matching TRBD1. This CDR3 contains 12 residues. V dropped 5 bases and J dropped 10; count of bases not matched to a gene: 6. The germline CDR1 and CDR2 sequences are SGHTA and FQGNSA. CDR3 coding DNA: TGTGCCAGCAGCCCTAGGACAGGGAACCAGTACTTC. Protein product: CASSPRTGNQYF.

This clone turned up a few times. The chain employs TRBV29-1 and TRBJ2-3; 8 bases align to TRBD2. The V gene's germline CDR1 is SQVTM and CDR2 ANQGSEA. The CDR3 is 15 amino acids. J was trimmed by 2 bases and V by 6 bases; bases with no gene match: 10. The CDR3 DNA sequence: TGCAGCGTAGAGGTAGCGGGGAGTTACACAGATACGCAGTATTTT. It is translated as CSVEVAGSYTDTQYF.

The table lists this clone with a few counts. The chain employs TRBV29-1 and TRBJ2-2; possible D gene TRBD1, 5 bases. This CDR3 has 18 amino acids. Trimming took off 5 bases at V and 0 bases at J, with 22 bases between the two ends. Germline V lookup: CDR1 SQVTM, CDR2 ANQGSEA. The CDR3 sequence is CSVRKDGIDSTNTGELFF. Written as DNA, the CDR3 is TGCAGCGTTCGCAAGGATGGTATTGACAGTACGAACACCGGGGAGCTGTTTTTT.

As to this clone: Other DNA variants within this sample encode the same CDR3. The chain is built from TRBV9 and TRBJ2-2; D is unresolved. V lost 0 bases, J lost 1 base, and 4 bases lay in between. Germline loops: CDR1 SGDLS, CDR2 YYNGEE. CDR3 size: 14 residues. Written as DNA, the CDR3 is TGTGCCAGCAGCGTAGGAGTGAACACCGGGGAGCTGTTTTTT. Translated: CASSVGVNTGELFF.

This clone was picked up a small number of times. The chain recombines TRBV25-1 with TRBJ2-6; 9 bases fit TRBD1. V lost 1 base, J lost 2 bases, and 6 bases stayed unmatched. CDR3 size: 18 residues. Germline V gives CDR1 MGHDK, CDR2 SYGVNS. The CDR3 reads CASSEWGTGKTGANVLTF. The DNA for the CDR3 is TGTGCCAGCAGTGAATGGGGGACAGGGAAGACTGGGGCCAACGTCCTGACTTTC. The full variable domain, with the rest looked up from reference TRBV25-1 and TRBJ2-6, is EADIYQTPRYLVIGTGKKITLECSQTMGHDKMYWYQQDPGMELHLIHYSYGVNSTEKGDLSSESTVSRIRTEHFPLTLESARPSHTSQYLCASSEWGTGKTGANVLTFGAGSRLTVL.

This clone was picked up a small number of times. V and J are TRBV11-2 and TRBJ2-7, with a possible D match to TRBD2 (7 bases). The CDR3 totals 18 residues. V lost 2 bases and J lost 4, with 24 bases in between. The germline CDR1 and CDR2 sequences are SGHAT and FQNNGV. The CDR3 nucleotides read TGTGCCAGCAGCTTACGCGGATTTGGGTCGGGGGGACAATACGAGCAGTACTTC. Translated: CASSLRGFGSGGQYEQYF.

This chain joins TRBV2 and TRBJ2-5; D call uncertain. CDR1 is SNHLY, CDR2 FYNNEI, per germline. V dropped 4 bases and J dropped 0 bases, with 9 bases sitting between them. The CDR3 contains 14 residues. CDR3 residues: CASSGRSDQETQYF. As DNA, the CDR3 is TGTGCCAGCAGTGGTAGGTCAGACCAAGAGACCCAGTACTTC.

This clone was counted a few times. V gene TRBV28 combines with J gene TRBJ2-3; tentatively, D is TRBD1 or TRBD2 (6 bases each). CDR3 length equals 14 residues. Germline assignment: CDR1 MDHEN and CDR2 SYDVKM. Trimming shortened V by 8 bases and J by 3 bases, and 15 bases separated the two germline ends. CDR3 residues: CASSGAQGTDTQYF. The DNA of the CDR3 is TGTGCCAGCTCGGGGGCCCAGGGAACAGATACGCAGTATTTT.

This clone has only a few counts. The V and J genes are TRBV4-1 and TRBJ1-2, with D uncertain. Per germline, CDR1 MGHRA and CDR2 YSYEKL. There are 12 residues in the CDR3. V was pared by 2 bases and J by 2 bases, with 3 bases between. CDR3 nucleotide sequence: TGCGCCAGCAGCCAAAAAAACTATGGCTACACCTTC. Amino acids: CASSQKNYGYTF.

This chain connects TRBV4-1 to TRBJ2-1; no reliable D call. Deletions cut 6 bases from V and 8 bases from J, with 8 bases between. CDR3 size: 11 residues. Germline V gene sequence: CDR1 MGHRA, CDR2 YSYEKL. The CDR3 coding sequence is TGCGCCAGCAGTGACATATATGAGCAGTTCTTC. Residues: CASSDIYEQFF.

This clone was recorded only once. The gene calls are TRBV30 and TRBJ1-1; D not certain. Germline assignment: CDR1 GTSNPN and CDR2 SVGIG (reference sequence). The CDR3 runs 15 residues. V shed 1 base and J shed 1 base, with 13 bases lying between them. CDR3 sequence reads: CAWSATGLRNTEAFF. Here the CDR3 DNA reads TGTGCCTGGAGTGCGACCGGACTCCGGAACACTGAAGCTTTCTTT.

The chain joins TRBV4-2 to TRBJ1-5, with TRBD1 matching over 7 bases. V shed 1 base and J 0 bases; nucleotides not matched to a gene: 6. There are 17 residues in the CDR3. CDR1 and CDR2 (germline): LGHNA, YNFKEQ. The CDR3 here is CASSQVLGQNSNQPQHF. In DNA form, the CDR3 reads TGTGCCAGCAGCCAAGTTTTGGGACAGAATAGCAATCAGCCCCAGCATTTT.

The chain carries TRBV2 and TRBJ2-7; 9 nucleotides match TRBD1. Looked up from germline, CDR1 is SNHLY and CDR2 is FYNNEI. The CDR3 totals 15 residues. The V segment lost 8 bases and the J segment 2 bases; nucleotides outside the gene matches: 10. The CDR3 loop is CASPGPGQGAYEQYF. CDR3 sequence (DNA): TGTGCCAGCCCTGGTCCGGGACAGGGTGCCTACGAGCAGTACTTC.

The chain combines TRBV30 with TRBJ1-1, with D perhaps TRBD1 (6 bases). Germline V gene sequence: CDR1 GTSNPN, CDR2 SVGIG (reference sequence). V was clipped by 0 bases and J by 3 bases, with 20 bases between them. The CDR3 is 17 amino acids. CDR3: CAWSVPNHYREDTEAFF. The DNA for the CDR3 is TGTGCCTGGAGTGTACCGAATCATTACAGGGAGGACACTGAAGCTTTCTTT.